The rows below give T cell receptor beta chains drawn from one sample of a study of T cell responses to AZD1222 COVID-19 vaccine. The data were produced by immunoSEQ multiplex PCR, yet TCRdb's version contains in-frame clones alone and is incomplete. The sample lists around 190,000 clones; approximately 94% were seen once. The material sequenced was peripheral blood, taken 28 days after the second AZD1222 dose. These TCRs come from an adult who received the AZD1222 COVID-19 vaccine. The conserved cysteine and the conserved F or W are not part of the CDR3 here. Each record gives: J gene, V gene, CDR3 protein.

j_gene: TRBJ2-7; v_gene: TRBV12-5; CDR3aa: ASGETRRSYEQY
j_gene: TRBJ2-7; v_gene: TRBV7-9; CDR3aa: ASSLEQGTYEQY
j_gene: TRBJ2-2; v_gene: TRBV29-1; CDR3aa: STLGSAGELF
j_gene: TRBJ1-5; v_gene: TRBV19; CDR3aa: ASTIGGNQPQH
j_gene: TRBJ1-5; v_gene: TRBV2; CDR3aa: ASNYQGNQPQH
j_gene: TRBJ2-5; v_gene: TRBV7-3; CDR3aa: ASSLIGTDQETQY
j_gene: TRBJ1-2; v_gene: TRBV27; CDR3aa: ASSFEGSSYGYT
j_gene: TRBJ1-3; v_gene: TRBV28; CDR3aa: ASSLYRDSGNTIY
j_gene: TRBJ1-1; v_gene: TRBV7-3; CDR3aa: ASSPLPAGYTEAF
j_gene: TRBJ1-5; v_gene: TRBV23-1; CDR3aa: ASIGDREFNQPQH
j_gene: TRBJ2-1; v_gene: TRBV7-3; CDR3aa: ASSLTVGGNEQF
j_gene: TRBJ2-1; v_gene: TRBV19; CDR3aa: ASSIVDAGGRGEQF
j_gene: TRBJ1-2; v_gene: TRBV28; CDR3aa: ASSRVILGIGGG
j_gene: TRBJ1-1; v_gene: TRBV7-8; CDR3aa: ASSLEDRGRTNTEAF
j_gene: TRBJ1-5; v_gene: TRBV19; CDR3aa: ASSIVSSGNQPQH
j_gene: TRBJ2-7; v_gene: TRBV3-1/TRBV3-2; CDR3aa: ASSQESYEQY
j_gene: TRBJ2-7; v_gene: TRBV6-6; CDR3aa: ASSYWGWDEQY
j_gene: TRBJ1-2; v_gene: TRBV2; CDR3aa: ASSETGGDYGYT
j_gene: TRBJ2-7; v_gene: TRBV30; CDR3aa: AWSATFGAEGSYEQY
j_gene: TRBJ2-1; v_gene: TRBV5-1; CDR3aa: ASSLEGRGIVDEQF
j_gene: TRBJ1-1; v_gene: TRBV3-1/TRBV3-2; CDR3aa: ASSQAEPARQGAF
j_gene: TRBJ1-1; v_gene: TRBV7-2; CDR3aa: ASSLVGGGTEAF
j_gene: TRBJ2-1; v_gene: TRBV2; CDR3aa: ASIKVLGAQTYNEQF
j_gene: TRBJ1-1; v_gene: TRBV4-2; CDR3aa: ASSRDRGRGTEAF
j_gene: TRBJ1-5; v_gene: TRBV4-1; CDR3aa: ASSQTWFGSNQPQH
j_gene: TRBJ1-2; v_gene: TRBV18; CDR3aa: ASSPKWTQGYGYT
j_gene: TRBJ2-1; v_gene: TRBV14; CDR3aa: ASSQVRGYEQF
j_gene: TRBJ2-3; v_gene: TRBV2; CDR3aa: ASSAGDRGWDTQY
j_gene: TRBJ1-5; v_gene: TRBV7-3; CDR3aa: ASSLIGPRQGPNQPQH
j_gene: TRBJ2-7; v_gene: TRBV19; CDR3aa: ASSIFLAGAYEQY
j_gene: TRBJ2-1; v_gene: TRBV5-1; CDR3aa: ASSPGPFANEQF
j_gene: TRBJ2-2; v_gene: TRBV7-9; CDR3aa: ASSLAFNNPGELF
j_gene: TRBJ2-5; v_gene: TRBV11-2; CDR3aa: ASSPRTSGRWQETQY
j_gene: TRBJ1-5; v_gene: TRBV27; CDR3aa: ASSLSSGNQPQH
j_gene: TRBJ1-4; v_gene: TRBV5-1; CDR3aa: ASSLQGAFSEKLF
j_gene: TRBJ1-5; v_gene: TRBV19; CDR3aa: ASSLGQPQH
j_gene: TRBJ2-7; v_gene: TRBV5-1; CDR3aa: ASSHKKGLPESSYEQY
j_gene: TRBJ1-2; v_gene: TRBV2; CDR3aa: ASRTEGRGGYT
j_gene: TRBJ1-2; v_gene: TRBV3-1/TRBV3-2; CDR3aa: ASSQDLGVGGYT
j_gene: TRBJ2-7; v_gene: TRBV12-3/TRBV12-4; CDR3aa: ASSQERAQY
j_gene: TRBJ1-1; v_gene: TRBV19; CDR3aa: ATLPGGVVNTEAF
j_gene: TRBJ2-1; v_gene: TRBV7-3; CDR3aa: ASSFSGAYNEQF
j_gene: TRBJ2-7; v_gene: TRBV28; CDR3aa: ASSLGVWYEQY
j_gene: TRBJ2-2; v_gene: TRBV20-1; CDR3aa: SASLRASWYTGELF
j_gene: TRBJ2-3; v_gene: TRBV7-3; CDR3aa: ASSPGLAGGGPTDTQY
j_gene: TRBJ2-3; v_gene: TRBV14; CDR3aa: ASSHQGAKTDTQY
j_gene: TRBJ1-1; v_gene: TRBV2; CDR3aa: ASIPDTNTEAF
j_gene: TRBJ1-1; v_gene: TRBV7-2; CDR3aa: ASNSGTGQAF
j_gene: TRBJ1-5; v_gene: TRBV19; CDR3aa: ASSETGNNQPQH
j_gene: TRBJ2-2; v_gene: TRBV7-3; CDR3aa: ASTQDNANTGELF
j_gene: TRBJ1-2; v_gene: TRBV13; CDR3aa: ASSLEGQGEIYGYT
j_gene: TRBJ2-6; v_gene: TRBV11-3; CDR3aa: ASSRKTGRSSGANVLT